One and the same sample provided the 5 T cell receptor beta chains below, sequenced in a study of cytomegalovirus exposure and HLA in healthy donors. Measured with immunoSEQ multiplex PCR; TCRdb has only the in-frame clones, and not every one. The table has 100,000 to 150,000 clones, roughly nine tenths seen once. The sample was PBMCs. The receptor source for this set is a woman younger than 35 in good health and CMV-seronegative.

The rearrangement joins TRBV5-6 to TRBJ2-3; D not certain. CDR1 and CDR2 from the germline V gene are SGHDT and YYEEEE. The V end lost 4 bases, the J end lost 2 bases, and 14 bases lay between the germline ends. This CDR3 contains 15 residues. The CDR3 DNA sequence: TGTGCCAGCAGCCCTCACCCTATAGACACAGATACGCAGTATTTT. It codes for CASSPHPIDTDTQYF. Looking up the rest from reference TRBV5-6 and TRBJ2-3 gives the full variable domain: DAGVTQSPTHLIKTRGQQVTLRCSPKSGHDTVSWYQQALGQGPQFIFQYYEEEERQRGNFPDRFSGHQFPNYSSELNVNALLLGDSALYLCASSPHPIDTDTQYFGPGTRLTVL.

The genes are TRBV7-2 and TRBJ2-2; a weak D match, TRBD2 (6 bases). This CDR3 is built from 16 residues. Trimming shortened V by 5 bases and J by 6 bases, and 19 bases separated the two germline ends. Germline V gives CDR1 SGHTA, CDR2 FQGNSA. The DNA for the CDR3 is TGTGCCAGCAGCCCCCAACCCCCTAGCGTCCCCGGGGAGCTGTTTTTT. Translating gives CASSPQPPSVPGELFF.

The chain has TRBV2 and TRBJ1-5; 8 nucleotides match TRBD1. The CDR3 has 16 residues. The germline V gene encodes CDR1 SNHLY and CDR2 FYNNEI. With 3 bases clipped from V and 5 bases from J, the junction kept 9 bases outside the gene matches. CDR3 in DNA: TGTGCCAGCAGTGAGTTAGGACAGGGAGGGGATCAGCCCCAGCATTTT. It codes for CASSELGQGGDQPQHF. The variable domain in full, completed from reference TRBV2 and TRBJ1-5, reads EPEVTQTPSHQVTQMGQEVILRCVPISNHLYFYWYRQILGQKVEFLVSFYNNEISEKSEIFDDQFSVERPDGSNFTLKIRSTKLEDSAMYFCASSELGQGGDQPQHFGDGTRLSIL.

The chain uses TRBV19 and TRBJ1-1, with D perhaps TRBD1 (6 bases). Germline V gene sequence: CDR1 LNHDA, CDR2 SQIVND (reference sequence). This CDR3 has 14 residues. Deletions cut 4 bases from V and 7 bases from J, with 16 bases between. CDR3 loop: CASSSQGGGSEAFF. The CDR3 DNA sequence: TGTGCCAGTAGTAGTCAGGGCGGGGGCAGTGAAGCTTTCTTT.

The chain combines TRBV11-2 with TRBJ2-1, with TRBD1 identical over 7 bases. Germline values: CDR1 SGHAT, CDR2 FQNNGV. After removal of 8 bases from V and 10 bases from J, the junction contained 11 bases not matched to a gene. The CDR3 runs 13 residues. In DNA form, the CDR3 reads TGTGCCAGCCTCCTATCGGCCAGGGGGGAGCAGTTCTTC. It encodes CASLLSARGEQFF.